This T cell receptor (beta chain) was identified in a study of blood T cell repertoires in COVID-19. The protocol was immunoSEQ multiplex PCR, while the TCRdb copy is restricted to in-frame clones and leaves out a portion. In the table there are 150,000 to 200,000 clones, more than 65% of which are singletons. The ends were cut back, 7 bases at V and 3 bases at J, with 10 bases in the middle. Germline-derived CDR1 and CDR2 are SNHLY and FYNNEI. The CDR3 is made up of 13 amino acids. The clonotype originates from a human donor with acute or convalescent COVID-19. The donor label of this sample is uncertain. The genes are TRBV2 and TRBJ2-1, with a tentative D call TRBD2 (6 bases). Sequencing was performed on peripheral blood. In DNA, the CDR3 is TGTGCCAGCAAGACTAGGGACTACAATGAGCAGTTCTTC. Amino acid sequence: CASKTRDYNEQFF.